The 20 T cell receptor beta chains reported below all come from one sample, sequenced in a study of Graves' ophthalmopathy and Graves' hyperthyroidism. TCR beta CDR3 regions were amplified from RNA transcripts. An initial RT-PCR round employing HTBI primers preceded a second-round multiplex PCR. TCRdb called the multiplex PCR reads again in MiXCR, with one record for every CDR3 protein. The sample records about 410,000 distinct CDR3 sequences, approximately 16% being singletons. The sample was peripheral blood. These receptors came from a young woman with Graves' ophthalmopathy.

The genes are TRBV3-1 and TRBJ1-2; 7 bases align to TRBD1. In germline, CDR1 is LGHDT, CDR2 YNNKEL (reference sequence). This CDR3 spans 13 amino acids. Trimming at V came to 0 bases and at J to 8 bases, leaving 3 bases not matched to a gene. The CDR3 bases are TGTGCCAGCAGCCAAGATCCAGGGGGAGGCTACACCTTC. Amino acid sequence: CASSQDPGGGYTF.

The chain has TRBV24-1 and TRBJ2-7; 8 positions match TRBD1. Germline assignment: CDR1 KGHDR and CDR2 SFDVKD. V lost 4 bases to trimming and J lost 2 bases; unmatched junction nucleotides: 6. This CDR3 is 15 amino acids long. The CDR3 region is CATSDRGTGPYEQYF. Here the CDR3 DNA reads TGTGCCACCAGTGACCGCGGGACAGGCCCCTACGAGCAGTACTTC.

CDR3 protein: CASSPIPGLAGGPGTGELFF. DNA of the CDR3: TGCGCCAGCAGCCCAATCCCGGGACTAGCGGGAGGGCCGGGCACCGGGGAGCTGTTTTTT. V gene TRBV5-1 combines with J gene TRBJ2-2; TRBD2 matches at 16 bases. This CDR3 spans 20 amino acids. From germline, CDR1 is SGHRS and CDR2 YFSETQ. V was pared by 4 bases and J by 4 bases, with 13 bases of the junction left unmatched.

This clonotype was counted many times. V gene TRBV30 combines with J gene TRBJ2-2; D gene ambiguous. The CDR3 has 13 amino acids. Germline values: CDR1 GTSNPN, CDR2 SVGIG (reference sequence). Trimming stripped 4 bases from V and 2 bases from J, with 8 bases between. The CDR3 nucleotides read TGTGCCTGGACGGCTGTAAACACCGGGGAGCTGTTTTTT. It is translated as CAWTAVNTGELFF.

This clonotype was counted at least ten times. The chain links TRBV25-1 to TRBJ2-5, with D tentatively TRBD2 (5 bases). Trimming left V 4 bases short and J 1 base short, with 10 bases between. Germline V gene lookup returns CDR1 MGHDK and CDR2 SYGVNS. CDR3 length: 14 residues. In nucleotides, the CDR3 is TGTGCCAGCAGTGGAGGACTCGCCCAAGAGACCCAGTACTTC. This codes for CASSGGLAQETQYF.

Ten or more counts support this clonotype. The genes are TRBV28 and TRBJ2-5; D possibly uses TRBD1 or TRBD2 (5 bases each). CDR1 MDHEN and CDR2 SYDVKM come from the germline V gene. V lost 3 bases to trimming and J lost 5 bases, with 13 bases between them. The CDR3 contains 14 residues. Here the CDR3 DNA reads TGTGCCAGCAGTTTCCGGGATGAGGGGGAGACCCAGTACTTC. The encoded protein is CASSFRDEGETQYF.

The table lists this clonotype with a few counts. V gene TRBV30 combines with J gene TRBJ2-2; 9 bases match TRBD2. With V trimmed by 3 bases and J by 5 bases, 7 bases remained unmatched. The germline gives CDR1 GTSNPN, CDR2 SVGIG (reference sequence). This CDR3 comprises 15 residues. The CDR3 DNA follows: TGTGCCTGGAGGTGGTTAGCGGGAGTGACCGGGGAGCTGTTTTTT. This codes for CAWRWLAGVTGELFF.

This clonotype was detected ten times or more. This sequence joins TRBV28 and TRBJ1-5; D might be TRBD1 (5 bases). This CDR3 region has 16 residues. V was clipped by 8 bases and J by 4 bases, with 21 bases between them. Germline CDR1 MDHEN, CDR2 SYDVKM. Here the CDR3 reads CASHPYGGTGNQPQHF. CDR3 bases: TGTGCCAGCCACCCCTACGGGGGTACTGGAAATCAGCCCCAGCATTTT.

This clonotype was seen many times. The rearrangement uses TRBV9 and TRBJ2-2; TRBD2 matches at 8 bases. The ends lost 1 base at V and 1 base at J; junction bases unmatched: 3. The CDR3 has 16 amino acids. The germline V gene encodes CDR1 SGDLS and CDR2 YYNGEE. The CDR3 region is CASSVTSGLNTGELFF. The CDR3 DNA sequence: TGTGCCAGCAGCGTAACTAGCGGATTGAACACCGGGGAGCTGTTTTTT.

The sample holds many counts of this clonotype. The CDR3 region is CASRGGGLSYGYTF. The CDR3 coding sequence is TGTGCCAGCAGGGGAGGGGGGCTAAGCTATGGCTACACCTTC. J is TRBJ1-2 and V is TRBV27; a weak D match, TRBD1 (6 bases). CDR1 MNHEY and CDR2 SMNVEV come from the germline V gene (reference sequence). The CDR3 runs 14 residues. The V and J ends lost 6 bases and 4 bases respectively, with 15 bases between them.

This clonotype was counted ten times or more. V gene TRBV7-2 combines with J gene TRBJ1-1, with D maybe TRBD1 (6 bases). Per germline, CDR1 SGHTA and CDR2 FQGNSA. The CDR3 covers 15 residues. V lost 5 bases to trimming and J lost 2 bases, with 15 bases between them. The CDR3 nucleotides are TGTGCCAGCAGCCGTGGGGGGGCGGGAAACACTGAAGCTTTCTTT. Its protein is CASSRGGAGNTEAFF.

This clonotype was detected ten times or more. The J gene is TRBJ1-1, the V gene TRBV6-1, with D perhaps matching TRBD1 (5 bases). The germline V gene has CDR1 MNHNS and CDR2 SASEGT. Trimming stripped 6 bases from V and 1 base from J, with 15 bases between. The CDR3 extends over 15 amino acids. The CDR3 sequence: CASRVSGPGNTEAFF. In DNA, the CDR3 is TGTGCCAGCAGAGTTTCGGGACCGGGGAACACTGAAGCTTTCTTT.

This clonotype showed up many times. The genes are TRBV7-2 and TRBJ2-7; D not certain. CDR1 is SGHTA and CDR2 is FQGNSA in the germline V gene. This CDR3 is built from 13 residues. V dropped 5 bases and J dropped 2 bases, with 10 bases sitting between them. Here the CDR3 reads CASSLGIPYEQYF. The CDR3 DNA reads TGTGCCAGCAGCCTTGGGATACCCTACGAGCAGTACTTC.

This clonotype is a singleton in its sample. V usage is TRBV12-3 or TRBV12-4 and J usage is TRBJ1-2; a weak D match, TRBD1 (6 bases). The length of the CDR3 is 15 residues. V was trimmed by 5 bases and J by 4 bases, leaving 17 bases between them. CDR3 DNA sequence: TGTGCCAGCAGTCCGACTTCGGGGGCGGGCTATGGCTACACCTTC. Encoded protein: CASSPTSGAGYGYTF.

The V gene is TRBV20-1, the J gene TRBJ2-7, with TRBD1 matching over 8 bases. The junction had 6 bases not matched to a gene; V was cut back by 3 bases and J by 5 bases. CDR1 is DFQATT and CDR2 is SNEGSKA in the germline V gene (reference sequence). The CDR3 is 13 amino acids. The CDR3 sequence is CSARAGTGHEQYF. In DNA form, the CDR3 reads TGCAGTGCTAGGGCGGGGACAGGCCACGAGCAGTACTTC.

This clonotype was recorded at least ten times. V is TRBV30 and J is TRBJ1-5; D remains ambiguous. Germline-derived CDR1 and CDR2 are GTSNPN and SVGIG (reference sequence). This CDR3 is 13 amino acids long. With 4 bases removed from V and 3 bases from J, the gap between germline ends came to 10 bases. In DNA, the CDR3 is TGTGCCTGGATTGGAGAATTCAATCAGCCCCAGCATTTT. Translation gives CAWIGEFNQPQHF.

This clonotype was seen ten or more times. One junction end disagrees with the germline gene, perhaps due to a read error. J is TRBJ1-1 and V is TRBV11-2; TRBD1 matches 8 bases. The CDR3 has 15 residues. Germline V gene data show CDR1 as SGHAT and CDR2 as FQNNGV. CDR3 amino acids: CVSSLDQGANTEAFF. As DNA, the CDR3 is TGTGTCAGCAGCTTAGATCAGGGGGCGAACACTGAAGCTTTCTTT. The full variable domain, rest sourced from reference TRBV11-2 and TRBJ1-1, is EAGVAQSPRYKIIEKRQSVAFWCNPISGHATLYWYQQILGQGPKLLIQFQNNGVVDDSQLPKDRFSAERLKGVDSTLKIQPAKLEDSAVYLCVSSLDQGANTEAFFGQGTRLTVV.

This clonotype has a count of ten or more. The chain carries TRBV29-1 and TRBJ1-5; the match to TRBD1 covers 9 bases. The CDR3 is made up of 13 amino acids. Germline-derived CDR1 and CDR2 are SQVTM and ANQGSEA. V lost 6 bases, J lost 4 bases, and 4 bases stayed unmatched. CDR3 DNA sequence: TGCAGCGTGGGGACAGGGCGAAATCAGCCCCAGCATTTT. It codes for CSVGTGRNQPQHF. Looking up the rest from reference TRBV29-1 and TRBJ1-5 gives the full variable domain: SAVISQKPSRDICQRGTSLTIQCQVDSQVTMMFWYRQQPGQSLTLIATANQGSEATYESGFVIDKFPISRPNLTFSTLTVSNMSPEDSSIYLCSVGTGRNQPQHFGDGTRLSIL.

This clonotype showed up many times. The J gene is TRBJ1-6, the V gene TRBV28; D uncertain. V gave up 5 bases and J gave up 7 bases, with 15 bases separating them. Germline V lookup: CDR1 MDHEN, CDR2 SYDVKM. The CDR3 totals 15 residues. CDR3 amino acids: CASSGIAGFNSPLHF. The DNA of the CDR3 is TGTGCCAGCAGTGGCATCGCGGGCTTCAATTCACCCCTCCACTTT.

This clonotype was counted ten times or more. The chain links TRBV5-1 to TRBJ2-2, with D unclear. This CDR3 is 13 amino acids long. The V end was cut by 0 bases, the J end by 5 bases, with 5 bases between. The germline CDR1 and CDR2 sequences are SGHRS and YFSETQ. CDR3 coding DNA: TGCGCCAGCAGCTTGGGATGGACCGGGGAGCTGTTTTTT. Translated, it gives CASSLGWTGELFF.